This section outlines one T cell receptor beta chain sequence together with its context. The record originates from a study of blood T cell repertoires in COVID-19. With V trimmed by 6 bases and J by 6 bases, 13 bases remained unmatched. This CDR3 has 16 amino acids. Per germline, CDR1 LGHNT and CDR2 FRNRAP. This study enrolled people aged 18 to 89 from approximately 24 US geographic areas. Two negative PCRs, clearance, or symptom resolution had been documented for recovered Cohort 3 donors. TCRdb's table, derived via immunoSEQ multiplex PCR, lists solely in-frame clones and lacks some. The sample gives some 120,000 clones, 75% to 90% of which show up once; more than 15% is in the top ten.

The sequencing input was PBMCs or T cells enriched from blood (not recorded which). J is TRBJ2-1 and V is TRBV12-5; TRBD1 matches at 8 bases. The clonotype was recovered from a young man who had recovered from COVID-19. DNA for the CDR3: TGTGCTAGTGGATATAGTACCGGGACAGGAATCAATGAGCAGTTCTTC. Its translation: CASGYSTGTGINEQFF.